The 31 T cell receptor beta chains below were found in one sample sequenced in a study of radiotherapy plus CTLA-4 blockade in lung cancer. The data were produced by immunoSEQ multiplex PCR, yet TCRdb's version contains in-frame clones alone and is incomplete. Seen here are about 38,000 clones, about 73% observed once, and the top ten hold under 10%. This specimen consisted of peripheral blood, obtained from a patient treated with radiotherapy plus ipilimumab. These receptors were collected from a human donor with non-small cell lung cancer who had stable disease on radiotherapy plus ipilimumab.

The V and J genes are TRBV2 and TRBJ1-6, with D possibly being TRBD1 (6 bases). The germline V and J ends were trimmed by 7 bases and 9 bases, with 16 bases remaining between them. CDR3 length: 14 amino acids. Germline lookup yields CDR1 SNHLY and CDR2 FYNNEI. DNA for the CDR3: TGTGCCAGCACCCAAGACAGGTTGATTTCACCCCTCCACTTT. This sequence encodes CASTQDRLISPLHF.

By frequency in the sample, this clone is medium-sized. CDR3 in DNA: TGCGCCAGCGCCGCTCAGGGACGGGAGACCCAGTACTTC. It yields the protein CASAAQGRETQYF. The chain employs TRBV10-2 and TRBJ2-5; D tentatively fits TRBD1 or TRBD2 (5 bases each). CDR1 and CDR2 (germline): WSHSY, SAAADI. V was pared by 8 bases and J by 5 bases, with 15 bases between. The CDR3 loop spans 13 amino acids.

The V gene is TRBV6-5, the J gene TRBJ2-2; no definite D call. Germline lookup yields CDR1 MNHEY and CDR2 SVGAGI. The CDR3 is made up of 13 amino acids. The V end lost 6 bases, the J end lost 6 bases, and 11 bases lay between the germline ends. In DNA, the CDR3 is TGTGCCAGCAGACTTACAGAGGCCGGGGAGCTGTTTTTT. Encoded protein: CASRLTEAGELFF.

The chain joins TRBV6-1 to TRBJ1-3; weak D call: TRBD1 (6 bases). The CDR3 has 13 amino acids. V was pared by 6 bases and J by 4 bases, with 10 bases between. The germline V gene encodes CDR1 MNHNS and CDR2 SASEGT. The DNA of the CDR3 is TGTGCCAGCAGCCAGACAGGAGGAAACACCATATATTTT. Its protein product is CASSQTGGNTIYF.

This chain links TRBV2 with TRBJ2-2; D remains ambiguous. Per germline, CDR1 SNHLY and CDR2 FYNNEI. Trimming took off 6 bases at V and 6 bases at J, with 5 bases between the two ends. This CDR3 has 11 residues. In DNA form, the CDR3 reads TGTGCCAGCAGGCCCCCCGGGGAGCTGTTTTTT. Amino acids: CASRPPGELFF.

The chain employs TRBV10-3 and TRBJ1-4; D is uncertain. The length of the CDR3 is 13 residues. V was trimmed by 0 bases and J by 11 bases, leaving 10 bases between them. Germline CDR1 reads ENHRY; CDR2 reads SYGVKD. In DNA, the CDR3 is TGTGCCATCAGTGAGTCGGACGCTGGTAAACTGTTTTTT. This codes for CAISESDAGKLFF.

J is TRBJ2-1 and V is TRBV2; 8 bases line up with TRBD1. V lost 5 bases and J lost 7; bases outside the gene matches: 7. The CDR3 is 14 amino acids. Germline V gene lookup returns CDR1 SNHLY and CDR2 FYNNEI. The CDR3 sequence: CASSWQGADNEQFF. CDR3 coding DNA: TGTGCCAGCAGTTGGCAGGGGGCAGATAATGAGCAGTTCTTC.

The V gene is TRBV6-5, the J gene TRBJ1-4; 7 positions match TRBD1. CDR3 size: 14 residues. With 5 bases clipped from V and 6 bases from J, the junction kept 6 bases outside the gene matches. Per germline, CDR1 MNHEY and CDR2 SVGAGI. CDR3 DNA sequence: TGTGCCAGCAGTCCGGGACAGTGGGATGAAAAACTGTTTTTT. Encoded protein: CASSPGQWDEKLFF.

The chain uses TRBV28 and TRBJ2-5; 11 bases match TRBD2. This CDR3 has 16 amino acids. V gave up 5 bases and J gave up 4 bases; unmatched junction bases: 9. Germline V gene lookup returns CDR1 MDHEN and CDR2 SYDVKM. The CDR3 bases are TGTGCCAGCAGTACAGCTAGCGGGGGGTTTGCAGAGACCCAGTACTTC. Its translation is CASSTASGGFAETQYF.

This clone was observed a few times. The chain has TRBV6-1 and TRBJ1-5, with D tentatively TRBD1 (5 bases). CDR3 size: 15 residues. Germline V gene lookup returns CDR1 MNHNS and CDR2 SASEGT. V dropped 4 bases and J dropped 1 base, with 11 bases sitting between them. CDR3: CASSGGGGSNQPQHF. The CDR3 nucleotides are TGTGCCAGCAGTGGGGGCGGGGGGAGCAATCAGCCCCAGCATTTT.

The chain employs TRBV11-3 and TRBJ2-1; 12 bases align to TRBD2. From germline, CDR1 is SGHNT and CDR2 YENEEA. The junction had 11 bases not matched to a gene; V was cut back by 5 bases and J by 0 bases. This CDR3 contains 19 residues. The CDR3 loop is CASSPSGTSGFSSYNEQFF. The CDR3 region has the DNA TGTGCCAGCAGCCCCTCCGGGACTAGCGGGTTCAGCTCCTACAATGAGCAGTTCTTC.

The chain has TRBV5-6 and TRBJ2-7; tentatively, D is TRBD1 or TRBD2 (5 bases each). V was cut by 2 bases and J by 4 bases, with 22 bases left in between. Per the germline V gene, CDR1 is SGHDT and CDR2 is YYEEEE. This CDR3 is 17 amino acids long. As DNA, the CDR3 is TGTGCCAGCAGCTTTGGGCGCAGAGAGGGGTCGATTTACGAGCAGTACGTC. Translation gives CASSFGRREGSIYEQYV.

CDR3 nucleotides: TGCGCCAGCAAGGCCAGGGTAAATGAAAAACTGTTTTTT. Its translation: CASKARVNEKLFF. This sequence joins TRBV5-1 and TRBJ1-4; a possible D gene is TRBD1 (5 bases). The CDR3 has 13 amino acids. Trimming left V 6 bases short and J 5 bases short, with 11 bases between. CDR1 SGHRS and CDR2 YFSETQ come from the germline V gene.

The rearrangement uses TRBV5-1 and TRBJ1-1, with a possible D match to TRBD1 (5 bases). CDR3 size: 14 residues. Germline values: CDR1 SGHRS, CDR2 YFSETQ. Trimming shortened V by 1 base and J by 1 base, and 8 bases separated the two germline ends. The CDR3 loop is CASSLMGTNTEAFF. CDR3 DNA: TGCGCCAGCAGCTTGATGGGGACGAACACTGAAGCTTTCTTT.

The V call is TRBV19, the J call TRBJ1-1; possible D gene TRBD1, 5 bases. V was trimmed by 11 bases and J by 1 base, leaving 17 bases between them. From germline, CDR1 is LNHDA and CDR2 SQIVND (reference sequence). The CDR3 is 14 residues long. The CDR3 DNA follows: TGTGCCGCAGCCGACAGTTCAACGAACACTGAAGCTTTCTTT. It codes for CAAADSSTNTEAFF.

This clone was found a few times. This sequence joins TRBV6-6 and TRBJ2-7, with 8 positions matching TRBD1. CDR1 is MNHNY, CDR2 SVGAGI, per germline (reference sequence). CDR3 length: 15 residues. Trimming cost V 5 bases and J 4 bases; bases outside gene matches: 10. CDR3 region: CASSHMGTGPYEQYV. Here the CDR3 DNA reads TGTGCCAGCAGTCATATGGGGACAGGACCTTACGAGCAGTACGTC.

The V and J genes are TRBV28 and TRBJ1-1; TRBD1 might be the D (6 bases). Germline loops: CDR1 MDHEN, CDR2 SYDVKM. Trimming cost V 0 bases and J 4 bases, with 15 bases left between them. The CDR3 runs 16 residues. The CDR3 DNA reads TGTGCCAGCAGTTTATGGGGGGGGCCAGTGGGCACTGAAGCTTTCTTT. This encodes CASSLWGGPVGTEAFF. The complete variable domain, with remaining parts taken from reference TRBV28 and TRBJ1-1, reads DVKVTQSSRYLVKRTGEKVFLECVQDMDHENMFWYRQDPGLGLRLIYFSYDVKMKEKGDIPEGYSVSREKKERFSLILESASTNQTSMYLCASSLWGGPVGTEAFFGQGTRLTVV.

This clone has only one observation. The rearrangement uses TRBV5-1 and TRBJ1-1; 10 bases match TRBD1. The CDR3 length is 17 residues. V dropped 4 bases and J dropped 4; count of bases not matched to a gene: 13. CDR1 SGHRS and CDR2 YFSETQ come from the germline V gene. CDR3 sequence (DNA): TGCGCCAGCAGCCACGGACAGGGGGACGTATACAGCACTGAAGCTTTCTTT. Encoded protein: CASSHGQGDVYSTEAFF.

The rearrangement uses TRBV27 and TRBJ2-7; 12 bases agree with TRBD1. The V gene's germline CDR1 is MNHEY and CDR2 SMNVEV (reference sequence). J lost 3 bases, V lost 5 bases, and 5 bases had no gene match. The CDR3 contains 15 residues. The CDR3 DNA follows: TGTGCCAGCAGTCTGGGGACAGGGGGCTTCTACGAGCAGTACTTC. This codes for CASSLGTGGFYEQYF.

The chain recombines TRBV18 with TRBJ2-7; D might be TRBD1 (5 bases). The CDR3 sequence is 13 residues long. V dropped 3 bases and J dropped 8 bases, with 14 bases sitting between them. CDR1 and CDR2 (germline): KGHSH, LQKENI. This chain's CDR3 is CASSPIQGAKQYV. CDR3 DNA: TGTGCCAGCTCACCGATTCAGGGTGCCAAGCAGTACGTC.

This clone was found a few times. The CDR3 loop is CASSLEQATTRTLHF. In nucleotides, the CDR3 is TGTGCCAGCAGCTTGGAACAGGCGACGACAAGGACCCTCCACTTT. The chain couples TRBV5-4 to TRBJ1-6, with a possible D match to TRBD1 (5 bases). This CDR3 comprises 15 residues. The germline CDR1 and CDR2 sequences are SGHNT and YYREEE (reference sequence). V lost 0 bases to trimming and J lost 14 bases, with 18 bases between them. Using reference TRBV5-4 and TRBJ1-6 for the parts outside the CDR3, the full variable domain is ETGVTQSPTHLIKTRGQQVTLRCSSQSGHNTVSWYQQALGQGPQFIFQYYREEENGRGNFPPRFSGLQFPNYSSELNVNALELDDSALYLCASSLEQATTRTLHFGNGTRLTVT.

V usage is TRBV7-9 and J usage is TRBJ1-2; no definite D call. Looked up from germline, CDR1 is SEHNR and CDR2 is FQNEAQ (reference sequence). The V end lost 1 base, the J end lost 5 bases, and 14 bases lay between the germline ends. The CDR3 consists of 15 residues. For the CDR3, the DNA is TGTGCCAGCAGCTTAGACGGTAGGGTTCGGTATGGCTACACCTTC. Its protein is CASSLDGRVRYGYTF. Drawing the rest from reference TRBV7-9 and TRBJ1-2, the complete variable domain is DTGVSQNPRHKITKRGQNVTFRCDPISEHNRLYWYRQTLGQGPEFLTYFQNEAQLEKSRLLSDRFSAERPKGSFSTLEIQRTEQGDSAMYLCASSLDGRVRYGYTFGSGTRLTVV.

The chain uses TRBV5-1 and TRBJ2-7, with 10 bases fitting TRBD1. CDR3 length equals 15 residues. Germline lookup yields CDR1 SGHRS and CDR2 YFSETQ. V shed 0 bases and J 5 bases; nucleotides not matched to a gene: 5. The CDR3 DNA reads TGCGCCAGCAGCTTGGGTGGGACAGGGGCCCACGAGCAGTACGTC. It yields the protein CASSLGGTGAHEQYV.

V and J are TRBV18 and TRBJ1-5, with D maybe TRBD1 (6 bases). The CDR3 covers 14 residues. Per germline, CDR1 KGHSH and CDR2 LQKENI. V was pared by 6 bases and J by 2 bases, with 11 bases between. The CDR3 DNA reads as TGTGCCAGCTCCGTAGGGGGTCGCAATCAGCCCCAGCATTTT. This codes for CASSVGGRNQPQHF.

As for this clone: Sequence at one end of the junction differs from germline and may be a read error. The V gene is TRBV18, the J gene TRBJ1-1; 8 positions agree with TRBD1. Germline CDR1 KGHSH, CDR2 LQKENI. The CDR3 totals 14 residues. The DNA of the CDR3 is TGTGCCAGCTCACCACGGACAGGGACCACTGAAACTTTCTTT. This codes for CASSPRTGTTETFF.

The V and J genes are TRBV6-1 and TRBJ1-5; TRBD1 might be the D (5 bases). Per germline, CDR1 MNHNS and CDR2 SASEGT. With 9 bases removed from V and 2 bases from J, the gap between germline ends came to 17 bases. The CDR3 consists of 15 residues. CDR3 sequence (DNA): TGTGCCAGTCACGATCCAGGGATGGGCAATCAGCCCCAGCATTTT. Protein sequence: CASHDPGMGNQPQHF.

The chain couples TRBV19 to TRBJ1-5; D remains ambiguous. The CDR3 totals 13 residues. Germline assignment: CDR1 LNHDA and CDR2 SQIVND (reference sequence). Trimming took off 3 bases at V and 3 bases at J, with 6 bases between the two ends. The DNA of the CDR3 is TGTGCCAGTAGTATTAGTAACAATCAGCCCCAGCATTTT. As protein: CASSISNNQPQHF.

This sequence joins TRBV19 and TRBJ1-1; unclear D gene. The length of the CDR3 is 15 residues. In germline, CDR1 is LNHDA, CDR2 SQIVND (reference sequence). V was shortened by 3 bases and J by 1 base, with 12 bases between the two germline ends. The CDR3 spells CASSINLGGNTEAFF. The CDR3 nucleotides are TGTGCCAGTAGTATTAACCTAGGTGGGAACACTGAAGCTTTCTTT.

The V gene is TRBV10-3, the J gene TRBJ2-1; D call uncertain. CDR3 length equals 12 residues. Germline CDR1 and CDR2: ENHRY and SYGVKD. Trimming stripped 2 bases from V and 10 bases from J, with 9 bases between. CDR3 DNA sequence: TGTGCCATCAGTGAGATGCGTGGGGAGCAGTTCTTC. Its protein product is CAISEMRGEQFF.

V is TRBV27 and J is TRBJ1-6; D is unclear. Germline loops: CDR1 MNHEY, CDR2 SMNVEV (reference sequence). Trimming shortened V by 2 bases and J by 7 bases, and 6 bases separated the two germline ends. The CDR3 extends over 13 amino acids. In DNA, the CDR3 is TGTGCCAGCAGTTTACGGGTAAATTCACCCCTCCACTTT. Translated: CASSLRVNSPLHF.

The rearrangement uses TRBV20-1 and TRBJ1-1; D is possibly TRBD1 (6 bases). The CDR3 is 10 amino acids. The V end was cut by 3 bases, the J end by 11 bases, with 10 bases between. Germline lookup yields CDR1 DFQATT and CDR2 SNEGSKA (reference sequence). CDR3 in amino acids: CSASQTGAFF. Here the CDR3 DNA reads TGCAGTGCTAGCCAAACAGGGGCTTTCTTT.